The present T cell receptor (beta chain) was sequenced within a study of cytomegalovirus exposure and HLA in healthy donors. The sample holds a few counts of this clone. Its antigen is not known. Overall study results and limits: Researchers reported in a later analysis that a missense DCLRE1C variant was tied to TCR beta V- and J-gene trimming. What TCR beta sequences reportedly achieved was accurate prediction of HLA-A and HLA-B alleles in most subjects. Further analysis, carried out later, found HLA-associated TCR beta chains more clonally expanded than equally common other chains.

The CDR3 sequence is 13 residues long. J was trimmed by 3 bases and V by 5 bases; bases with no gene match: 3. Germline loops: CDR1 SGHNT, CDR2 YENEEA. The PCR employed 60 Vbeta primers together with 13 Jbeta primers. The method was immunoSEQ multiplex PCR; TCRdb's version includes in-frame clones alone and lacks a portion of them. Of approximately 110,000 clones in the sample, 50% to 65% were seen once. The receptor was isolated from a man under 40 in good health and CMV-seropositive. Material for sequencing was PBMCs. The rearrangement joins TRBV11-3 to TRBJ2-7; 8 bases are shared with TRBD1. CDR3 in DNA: TGTGCCAGCAGCGAGGGGACAGGCTACGAGCAGTACTTC. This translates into CASSEGTGYEQYF. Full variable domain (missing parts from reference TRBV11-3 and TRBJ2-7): EAGVVQSPRYKIIEKKQPVAFWCNPISGHNTLYWYLQNLGQGPELLIRYENEEAVDDSQLPKDRFSAERLKGVDSTLKIQPAELGDSAVYLCASSEGTGYEQYFGPGTRLTVT.